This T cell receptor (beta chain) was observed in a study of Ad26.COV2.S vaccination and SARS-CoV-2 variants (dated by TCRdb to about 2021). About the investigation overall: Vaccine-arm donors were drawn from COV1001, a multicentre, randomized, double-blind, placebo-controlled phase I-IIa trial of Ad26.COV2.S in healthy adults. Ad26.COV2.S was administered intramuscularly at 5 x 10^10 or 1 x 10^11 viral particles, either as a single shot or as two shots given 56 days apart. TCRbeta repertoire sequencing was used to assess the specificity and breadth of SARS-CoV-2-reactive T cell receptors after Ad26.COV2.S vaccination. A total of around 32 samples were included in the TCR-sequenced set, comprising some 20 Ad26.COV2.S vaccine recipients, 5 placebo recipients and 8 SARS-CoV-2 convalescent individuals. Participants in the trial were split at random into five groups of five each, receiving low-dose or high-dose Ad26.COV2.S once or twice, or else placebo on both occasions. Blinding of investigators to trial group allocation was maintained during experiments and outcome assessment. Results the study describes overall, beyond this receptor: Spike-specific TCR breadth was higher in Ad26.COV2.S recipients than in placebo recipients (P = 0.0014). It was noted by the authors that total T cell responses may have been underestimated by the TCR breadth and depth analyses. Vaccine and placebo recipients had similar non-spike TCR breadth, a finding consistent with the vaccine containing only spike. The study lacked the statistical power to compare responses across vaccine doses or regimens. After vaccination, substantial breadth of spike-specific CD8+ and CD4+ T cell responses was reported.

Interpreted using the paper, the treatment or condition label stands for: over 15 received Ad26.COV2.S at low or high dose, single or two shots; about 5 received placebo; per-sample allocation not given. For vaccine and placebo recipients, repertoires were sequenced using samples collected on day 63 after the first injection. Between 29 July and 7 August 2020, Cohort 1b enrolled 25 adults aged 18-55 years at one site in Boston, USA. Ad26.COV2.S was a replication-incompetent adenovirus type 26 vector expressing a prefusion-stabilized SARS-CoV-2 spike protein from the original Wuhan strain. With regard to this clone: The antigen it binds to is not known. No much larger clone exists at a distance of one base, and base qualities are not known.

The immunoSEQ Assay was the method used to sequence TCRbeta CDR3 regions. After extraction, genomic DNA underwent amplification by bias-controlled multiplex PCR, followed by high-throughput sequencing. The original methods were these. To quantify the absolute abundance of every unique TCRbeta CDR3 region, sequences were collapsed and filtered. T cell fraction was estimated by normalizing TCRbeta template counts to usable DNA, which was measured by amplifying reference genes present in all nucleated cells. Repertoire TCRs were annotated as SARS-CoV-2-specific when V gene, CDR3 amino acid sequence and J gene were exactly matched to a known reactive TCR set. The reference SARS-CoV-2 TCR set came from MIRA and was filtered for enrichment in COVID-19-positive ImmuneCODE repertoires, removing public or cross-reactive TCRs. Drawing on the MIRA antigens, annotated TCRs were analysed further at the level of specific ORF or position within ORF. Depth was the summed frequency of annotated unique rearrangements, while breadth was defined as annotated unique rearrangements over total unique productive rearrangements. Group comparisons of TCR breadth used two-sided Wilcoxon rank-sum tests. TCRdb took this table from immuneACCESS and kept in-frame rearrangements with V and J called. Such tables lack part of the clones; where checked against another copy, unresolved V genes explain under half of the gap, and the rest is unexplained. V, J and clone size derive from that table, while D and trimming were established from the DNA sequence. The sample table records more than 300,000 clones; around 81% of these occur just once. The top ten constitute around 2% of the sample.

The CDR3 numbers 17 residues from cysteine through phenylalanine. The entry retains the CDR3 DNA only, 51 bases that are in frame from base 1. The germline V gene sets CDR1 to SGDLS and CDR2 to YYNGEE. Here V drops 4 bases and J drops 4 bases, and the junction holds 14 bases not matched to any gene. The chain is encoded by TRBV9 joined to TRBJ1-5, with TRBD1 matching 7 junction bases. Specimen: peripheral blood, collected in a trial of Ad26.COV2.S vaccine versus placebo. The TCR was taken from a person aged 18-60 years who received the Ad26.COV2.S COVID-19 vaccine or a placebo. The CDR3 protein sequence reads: CASSTITPTGLNQPQHF. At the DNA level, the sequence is TGTGCCAGCAGCACTATTACACCGACAGGGCTAAATCAGCCCCAGCATTTT.